Each of the 7 T cell receptor beta chains below was sequenced from the same sample in a study of blood T cell repertoires in COVID-19. Assay: immunoSEQ multiplex PCR; the TCRdb copy retains only in-frame clones and omits some. The sample records fewer than 350,000 clones, approximately 80% being singletons. Sequencing was done on a sample of peripheral blood. Receptors originate from a woman aged 45-65 years with active or convalescent COVID-19.

The V gene is TRBV30, the J gene TRBJ1-2; D not resolved. The V gene lost 7 bases and the J gene lost 0 bases, with 15 bases spanning the gap. Germline CDR1 is GTSNPN and CDR2 is SVGIG (reference sequence). CDR3 length equals 14 residues. The CDR3 loop is CALATEAANYGYTF. CDR3 sequence (DNA): TGTGCCTTAGCGACGGAAGCGGCTAACTATGGCTACACCTTC.

The chain couples TRBV18 to TRBJ2-1, with 8 positions matching TRBD2. Losses at the gene ends were 10 bases for V and 2 bases for J; bases not matched to a gene: 7. Germline loops: CDR1 KGHSH, CDR2 LQKENI. The CDR3 is made up of 14 amino acids. CDR3: CATGGLAAYNEQFF. For the CDR3, the DNA is TGTGCCACCGGAGGACTAGCCGCCTACAATGAGCAGTTCTTC.

The chain has TRBV11-1 and TRBJ2-5, with 7 bases identical to TRBD2. Trimming took 10 bases from V and 1 from J; bases not matched to a gene: 6. Looked up from germline, CDR1 is SGHAT and CDR2 is FQDESV (reference sequence). This CDR3 spans 13 amino acids. The DNA for the CDR3 is TGTGCCACCGGGCGGGGGACCCAAGAGACCCAGTACTTC. Encoded protein: CATGRGTQETQYF.

The genes are TRBV5-4 and TRBJ2-5; TRBD2 aligns across 9 bases. V shed 0 bases, J shed 7 bases, and the junction held 13 bases outside the gene matches. Germline CDR1 is SGHNT and CDR2 is YYREEE (reference sequence). The CDR3 is 17 amino acids. For the CDR3, the DNA is TGTGCCAGCAGCTTGGATCCAGCGGGAGGTACGAAGGGGACCCAGTACTTC. Protein: CASSLDPAGGTKGTQYF.

This rearrangement joins TRBV6-6 to TRBJ2-7, with 14 nucleotides matching TRBD2. V trimming: 5 bases; J trimming: 3 bases; junction bases outside the gene matches: 6. Germline CDR1 reads MNHNY; CDR2 reads SVGAGI (reference sequence). The CDR3 has 16 residues. In DNA, the CDR3 is TGTGCCAGCAGTCTGGGACTAGCGGGAGTAGGCTACGAGCAGTACTTC. This gives the protein CASSLGLAGVGYEQYF.

The chain couples TRBV2 to TRBJ1-5; 8 bases agree with TRBD1. Germline V gene data show CDR1 as SNHLY and CDR2 as FYNNEI. V was clipped by 6 bases and J by 3 bases; unmatched bases: 7. The CDR3 extends over 15 amino acids. The CDR3 DNA reads TGTGCCAGCAGAGCCGGACAGGGCCCCAATCAGCCCCAGCATTTT. Its translation: CASRAGQGPNQPQHF.

The rearrangement links TRBV28 to TRBJ1-2, with 7 positions matching TRBD1. This CDR3 spans 12 amino acids. Germline CDR1 and CDR2: MDHEN and SYDVKM. The J segment lost 4 bases and the V segment lost 10 bases, leaving 6 bases of the junction unmatched. DNA of the CDR3: TGTGCCATACAGGGGCTTGGCTATGGCTACACCTTC. Translated: CAIQGLGYGYTF.